One sample yielded the 8 T cell receptor beta chains listed below, sequenced in a study of response to subunit inactivated influenza vaccine. TCRdb analysed the RT-PCR reads with MiXCR anew, one entry per CDR3 protein. The sample lists around 320,000 distinct CDR3 sequences, roughly 20% occurring once. Here the sequenced sample was PBMCs from blood, taken 21 months after vaccination. These receptors were collected from a man aged 45 to 70 who received an inactivated influenza vaccine.

The rearrangement links TRBV12-3 or TRBV12-4 to TRBJ2-7; possibly TRBD1 for D (6 bases). Trimming shortened V by 3 bases and J by 2 bases, and 14 bases separated the two germline ends. This CDR3 has 15 amino acids. DNA of the CDR3: TGTGCCAGCAGTTTTAGTGAGGACAGCACCTACGAGCAGTACTTC. It codes for CASSFSEDSTYEQYF.

This clonotype has just a few counts. CDR3 in amino acids: CASSTVRDRGLAFF. In nucleotides, the CDR3 is TGTGCCAGCAGCACGGTCCGGGACAGGGGTTTAGCTTTCTTT. V gene TRBV7-8 combines with J gene TRBJ1-1; TRBD1 aligns across 10 bases. V was clipped by 5 bases and J by 10 bases; unmatched bases: 10. Germline values: CDR1 SGHVS, CDR2 FQNEAQ. CDR3 length: 14 amino acids.

This clonotype was counted between two and nine times. One end of the junction varies from germline; a read error may be responsible. The rearrangement uses TRBV20-1 and TRBJ2-5; D might be TRBD2 (5 bases). The CDR3 contains 15 residues. Germline assignment: CDR1 DFQATT and CDR2 SNEGSKA (reference sequence). As DNA, the CDR3 is TGCAGTGCTCGAGACTCGGACTTCTACCAAGAGACCCAGTACTTC. Its translation is CSARDSDFYQETQYF.

The CDR3 nucleotides are TGCAGCGTTGAATACCAGGGAACCTACGAGCAGTACTTC. Amino acid sequence: CSVEYQGTYEQYF. The rearrangement joins TRBV29-1 to TRBJ2-7; maybe TRBD1 (5 bases). Per germline, CDR1 SQVTM and CDR2 ANQGSEA. The V end was cut by 2 bases, the J end by 2 bases, with 10 bases between. This CDR3 is built from 13 residues.

The chain links TRBV27 to TRBJ1-5; TRBD1 might be the D (6 bases). Trimming pared 5 bases from V and 2 bases from J, leaving 16 bases between. This CDR3 contains 16 residues. Germline V gives CDR1 MNHEY, CDR2 SMNVEV (reference sequence). DNA of the CDR3: TGTGCCAGCAGTGCACAGGGTTGGGGCCGCAATCAGCCCCAGCATTTT. Its translation: CASSAQGWGRNQPQHF.

The chain recombines TRBV2 with TRBJ1-6; no firm D call. Trimming took 4 bases from V and 0 from J, leaving 7 bases between them. The CDR3 runs 15 residues. Germline V gene lookup returns CDR1 SNHLY and CDR2 FYNNEI. This CDR3 is CASSGGSSYNSPLHF. CDR3 bases: TGTGCCAGCAGTGGTGGTAGCTCCTATAATTCACCCCTCCACTTT.

The chain uses TRBV11-3 and TRBJ2-1; 15 nucleotides agree with TRBD2. From germline, CDR1 is SGHNT and CDR2 YENEEA. The CDR3 covers 17 residues. V was clipped by 5 bases and J by 5 bases; unmatched bases: 7. CDR3 sequence reads: CASSLRTSGRVDNEQFF. The CDR3 bases are TGTGCCAGCAGCCTCCGGACTAGCGGGAGGGTGGACAATGAGCAGTTCTTC.

This clonotype occurred a few times. The V gene is TRBV30, the J gene TRBJ1-6; the match to TRBD1 covers 7 bases. Germline CDR1 is GTSNPN and CDR2 is SVGIG (reference sequence). This CDR3 comprises 14 residues. V gave up 5 bases and J gave up 7 bases; unmatched junction bases: 8. This chain's CDR3 is CAWDPTGLNSPLHF. As DNA, the CDR3 is TGTGCCTGGGATCCGACAGGGCTGAATTCACCCCTCCACTTT. The full variable domain, in which reference TRBV30 and TRBJ1-6 provide the parts outside the CDR3, is SQTIHQWPATLVQPVGSPLSLECTVEGTSNPNLYWYRQAAGRGLQLLFYSVGIGQISSEVPQNLSASRPQDRQFILSSKKLLLSDSGFYLCAWDPTGLNSPLHFGNGTRLTVT.